This T cell receptor (beta chain) appears in the sequencing data of a study of cytomegalovirus exposure and HLA in healthy donors. Overall study: A data release that came early held about 89 million unique TCRs from HLA-typed donors.

It was healthy bone marrow donors who served as donors. The PCR used 60 Vbeta and 13 Jbeta primers. TCRdb's table, derived via immunoSEQ multiplex PCR, lists solely in-frame clones and lacks some. This sample has about 110,000 clones; approximately 80% occur once, and the top ten carry 4.2%. On this clone: Its antigen remains unidentified.

Deletions cut 6 bases from V and 1 base from J, with 18 bases between. The CDR3 extends over 17 amino acids. The V gene's germline CDR1 is SGHTA and CDR2 FQGTGA. Notes on the study in general: Common viral pathogens were later found to be apparently linked to several of the most significant clusters.

This clonotype was sampled from a male donor in good health and CMV-seronegative. Sequences were obtained from PBMCs. The chain joins TRBV7-3 to TRBJ2-2, with TRBD1 as a possible D gene (9 bases). As DNA, the CDR3 is TGTGCCAGCAGGTCAAGCGGGGGACAGGGGAACACCGGGGAGCTGTTTTTT. It encodes CASRSSGGQGNTGELFF.